The 20 T cell receptor beta chains reported below all come from one sample, sequenced in a study of T cells in Graves' hyperthyroidism and ophthalmopathy. Amplification targeted TCR beta CDR3 regions from RNA transcripts. The HTBI primer set drove a first-round RT-PCR of the TCR CDR3. TCRdb used MiXCR to reprocess the multiplex PCR reads, holding one entry per CDR3 protein. The sample contains roughly 93,000 distinct CDR3 sequences, about 51% of which appear only once. The sequenced material came from blood. The source is a woman in her 40s with Graves' hyperthyroidism.

This clonotype was recorded many times. V gene TRBV2 combines with J gene TRBJ2-2; D is undetermined. The CDR3 contains 11 residues. In germline, CDR1 is SNHLY, CDR2 FYNNEI. V lost 4 bases to trimming and J lost 7 bases, with 4 bases between them. The CDR3 protein is CASSVYGELFF. CDR3 nucleotide sequence: TGTGCCAGCAGTGTCTACGGGGAGCTGTTTTTT. Full variable domain (remainder filled in from reference TRBV2 and TRBJ2-2): EPEVTQTPSHQVTQMGQEVILRCVPISNHLYFYWYRQILGQKVEFLVSFYNNEISEKSEIFDDQFSVERPDGSNFTLKIRSTKLEDSAMYFCASSVYGELFFGEGSRLTVL.

This clonotype showed up many times. The V gene is TRBV20-1, the J gene TRBJ1-1; TRBD1 aligns across 8 bases. The CDR3 runs 14 residues. The V and J ends lost 4 bases and 3 bases, in that order; junction bases with no gene match: 7. CDR1 DFQATT and CDR2 SNEGSKA come from the germline V gene (reference sequence). The CDR3 DNA reads TGCAGTGCTACAAATAACAGGGGGGACACTGAAGCTTTCTTT. Amino acid sequence: CSATNNRGDTEAFF.

Note on this clonotype: It is unclear where the CDR3 begins or ends on the DNA, so no DNA is shown, and the CDR3 is as TCRdb lists it. This CDR3 reads CSCPEDSSIYLCSVERDRATEAFF. The chain couples TRBV29-1 to TRBJ1-1; TRBD1, the D gene given by the table, was not confirmed from the DNA. The CDR3 has 24 amino acids, counting both end residues. From germline, CDR1 is SQVTM and CDR2 ANQGSEA.

This clonotype was seen ten or more times. The V and J genes are TRBV24-1 and TRBJ1-1, with D unclear. There are 13 residues in the CDR3. Trimming took 3 bases from V and 1 from J, leaving 5 bases between them. CDR1 is KGHDR, CDR2 SFDVKD, per germline. CDR3 region: CATSDSPNTEAFF. For the CDR3, the DNA is TGTGCCACCAGTGATAGTCCGAACACTGAAGCTTTCTTT.

The sample holds one count of this clonotype. CDR3 coding DNA: TGCAGCTTTGGGGTCCGGGGAGAGACCCAGTACTTC. Its protein product is CSFGVRGETQYF. The chain joins TRBV29-1 to TRBJ2-5; D is possibly TRBD2 (5 bases). The CDR3 contains 12 residues. Germline-derived CDR1 and CDR2 are SQVTM and ANQGSEA. V was shortened by 8 bases and J by 4 bases, with 14 bases between the two germline ends.

This clonotype was seen ten or more times. V is TRBV19 and J is TRBJ1-5; D is uncertain. CDR3 length: 15 residues. Deletions cut 7 bases from V and 0 bases from J, with 13 bases between. Germline values: CDR1 LNHDA, CDR2 SQIVND (reference sequence). The CDR3 DNA reads as TGTGCCAGTAAGAGTAGGGCTAATAGCAATCAGCCCCAGCATTTT. Its translation: CASKSRANSNQPQHF.

Worth noting for this clonotype: At one boundary the junction diverges from the germline segment, which might be a read error. The rearrangement joins TRBV7-3 to TRBJ1-1; 8 nucleotides align to TRBD1. CDR3 length: 14 residues. The germline CDR1 and CDR2 sequences are SGHTA and FQGTGA. The CDR3 is CASSTGGWNTEALF. CDR3 bases: TGTGCCAGCAGCACAGGGGGTTGGAACACTGAAGCTCTCTTT.

V and J are TRBV7-2 and TRBJ1-2; TRBD1 agrees at 12 bases. J was trimmed by 4 bases and V by 1 base; bases with no gene match: 4. Per germline, CDR1 SGHTA and CDR2 FQGNSA. The CDR3 loop spans 16 amino acids. The CDR3 loop reads CASSLDGTGGVYGYTF. As DNA, the CDR3 is TGTGCCAGCAGCTTAGACGGGACAGGGGGCGTCTATGGCTACACCTTC.

Many counts were recorded for this clonotype. The chain carries TRBV20-1 and TRBJ1-2, with D unresolved. V was cut by 2 bases and J by 4 bases, with 17 bases left in between. The CDR3 runs 15 residues. Germline V CDR1 and CDR2: DFQATT, SNEGSKA (reference sequence). The CDR3 DNA is TGCAGTGCTAGACCGCTGGAGGGTTCGATCTATGGCTACACCTTC. Protein sequence: CSARPLEGSIYGYTF.

At least ten counts were recorded for this clonotype. The rearrangement uses TRBV10-3 and TRBJ1-2; D is unclear. Germline V gene data show CDR1 as ENHRY and CDR2 as SYGVKD. This CDR3 is built from 11 residues. Trimming took off 4 bases at V and 7 bases at J, with 7 bases between the two ends. In DNA form, the CDR3 reads TGTGCCATCAGTGGAAGTGGTGGCTACACCTTC. Translation gives CAISGSGGYTF.

This clonotype was counted many times. The V gene is TRBV7-3, the J gene TRBJ1-1; D is perhaps TRBD1 (5 bases). Germline CDR1 is SGHTA and CDR2 is FQGTGA. The CDR3 spans 13 residues. V lost 5 bases and J 6 bases, leaving 13 bases between the germline ends. CDR3: CASSLHLGAEAFF. DNA of the CDR3: TGTGCCAGCAGCCTCCACCTAGGGGCTGAAGCTTTCTTT.

This clonotype was seen a handful of times. The chain employs TRBV7-2 and TRBJ1-5, with D unresolved. Looked up from germline, CDR1 is SGHTA and CDR2 is FQGNSA. The V gene lost 5 bases and the J gene lost 14 bases, with 22 bases spanning the gap. The CDR3 totals 14 residues. The CDR3 region is CASSRWTSGSYEHF. The CDR3 DNA sequence: TGTGCCAGCAGCCGTTGGACTAGCGGCTCCTACGAGCATTTT. The full variable domain, with the rest looked up from reference TRBV7-2 and TRBJ1-5, is GAGVSQSPSNKVTEKGKDVELRCDPISGHTALYWYRQSLGQGLEFLIYFQGNSAPDKSGLPSDRFSAERTGGSVSTLTIQRTQQEDSAVYLCASSRWTSGSYEHFGDGTRLSIL.

This clonotype was counted many times. The rearrangement uses TRBV7-9 and TRBJ1-1; tentative D call: TRBD1 (5 bases). The length of the CDR3 is 13 residues. The V gene's germline CDR1 is SEHNR and CDR2 FQNEAQ (reference sequence). V gave up 8 bases and J gave up 5 bases, with 15 bases separating them. Here the CDR3 reads CASGNTWGTEAFF. The CDR3, as DNA: TGTGCCAGCGGGAATACCTGGGGGACTGAAGCTTTCTTT.

The rearrangement uses TRBV20-1 and TRBJ1-2, with D unresolved. The CDR3 is 10 amino acids. V lost 3 bases and J lost 6, with 5 bases in between. CDR1 is DFQATT, CDR2 SNEGSKA, per germline (reference sequence). CDR3 in amino acids: CSASPDGYTF. CDR3 nucleotides: TGCAGTGCTAGCCCCGATGGCTACACCTTC.

The chain recombines TRBV25-1 with TRBJ2-2; 9 bases line up with TRBD2. Trimming at V came to 8 bases and at J to 3 bases, leaving 7 bases not matched to a gene. CDR1 and CDR2 (germline): MGHDK, SYGVNS. CDR3 length: 15 residues. The chain's CDR3 is CASSPWTSDTGELFF. For the CDR3, the DNA is TGTGCCAGCTCACCTTGGACTAGCGACACCGGGGAGCTGTTTTTT.

J is TRBJ1-4 and V is TRBV7-9, with 8 bases aligning to TRBD1. CDR3 length equals 17 residues. Germline-derived CDR1 and CDR2 are SEHNR and FQNEAQ (reference sequence). Unmatched junction bases numbered 10, after V lost 3 bases and J lost 4 bases. The chain's CDR3 is CASSFPRQGKINEKLFF. For the CDR3, the DNA is TGTGCCAGCAGCTTCCCGCGACAGGGGAAGATTAATGAAAAACTGTTTTTT.

V is TRBV20-1 and J is TRBJ2-5; 8 positions match TRBD2. Germline trimming cut 6 bases from V and 6 bases from J; bases unmatched to any gene: 18. CDR1 and CDR2 (germline): DFQATT, SNEGSKA (reference sequence). The CDR3 has 16 residues. The CDR3 bases are TGCAGTGCCCGCGACAGACTAGCGCCACTACTGAAGACCCAGTACTTC. Amino acids: CSARDRLAPLLKTQYF.

About this clonotype itself: Its ends do not fully match the called genes, so a read error is possible. The rearrangement uses TRBV7-6 and TRBJ1-5; 9 bases are shared with TRBD1. The CDR3 spans 16 residues. Germline-derived CDR1 and CDR2 are SGHVS and FNYEAQ. The CDR3 region is CASSTSRTGENQPHHF. The CDR3 DNA follows: TGTGCCAGCAGCACATCTCGGACAGGGGAGAATCAGCCCCATCATTTT.

In its sample, this clonotype was seen a few times. The rearrangement links TRBV11-1 to TRBJ1-1; unclear D gene. This CDR3 is 13 amino acids long. V was clipped by 1 base and J by 6 bases, with 9 bases between them. Germline V gene sequence: CDR1 SGHAT, CDR2 FQDESV (reference sequence). DNA for the CDR3: TGTGCCAGCAGCTTAGTCCAGACGGCTGAAGCTTTCTTT. Its protein is CASSLVQTAEAFF.

This clonotype was recorded at least ten times. The chain couples TRBV6-5 to TRBJ2-6; D is ambiguous. CDR1 MNHEY and CDR2 SVGAGI come from the germline V gene. This CDR3 has 13 residues. V lost 0 bases to trimming and J lost 4 bases, with 1 base between them. The CDR3: CASSYSGANVLTF. The CDR3 DNA is TGTGCCAGCAGTTACTCCGGGGCCAACGTCCTGACTTTC.